The 30 T cell receptor beta chains listed next were all sequenced from one sample in a study of beta chain features in type 1 diabetes (dated by TCRdb to 2016 to 2019). Beyond this particular receptor, the publication reports: A moderate but significant shortening of TCRB CDR3 length was observed in type 1 diabetes patients in all four CD4+ subsets.

Libraries were built with the immunoSEQ multiplex PCR assay. The High Capacity cDNA Reverse Transcription Kit was used to reverse transcribe all of the isolated RNA, meaning that expressed TCRB transcripts were what got sequenced. TCRdb mirrors the immuneACCESS table, restricted to in-frame sequences. Some clones are absent from its copies; in checked studies, under half trace to an unresolved V gene, and the reason for the others is unknown. This sample comprises about 650,000 clones, 9.5% to 15% of them detected only once. More than 0.1% of the sample goes to the ten largest clones. These receptors have no identified antigens. Sequencing input: naive CD4+ T cells from blood. The label giving this sample's cell subset or site can be read as: true naive CD4+ T cells. The receptors here all came from a man aged 25-40 years with type 1 diabetes.

The CDR3 region is CASSLGRDVGEAFF. The CDR3 nucleotides read TGCGCCAGCAGCCTCGGCCGGGACGTCGGAGAAGCTTTCTTT. V and J are TRBV4-1 and TRBJ1-1; possible D gene TRBD1, 5 bases. Per germline, CDR1 MGHRA and CDR2 YSYEKL. The CDR3 spans 14 residues. The V and J ends lost 4 bases and 8 bases respectively, with 17 bases between them.

V usage is TRBV7-6 and J usage is TRBJ2-2; no clear D gene. Germline lookup yields CDR1 SGHVS and CDR2 FNYEAQ. The V gene lost 6 bases and the J gene lost 0 bases, with 11 bases spanning the gap. The CDR3 consists of 15 residues. The CDR3 protein is CASRQGPANTGELFF. In nucleotides, the CDR3 is TGTGCCAGCAGACAAGGACCAGCGAACACCGGGGAGCTGTTTTTT.

This clone was detected only a few times. This chain joins TRBV19 and TRBJ2-1; D gene ambiguous. This CDR3 has 15 residues. Trimming left V 5 bases short and J 10 bases short, with 21 bases between. Germline CDR1 is LNHDA and CDR2 is SQIVND (reference sequence). CDR3 nucleotides: TGTGCCAGTAGTTCGACCATGCAAGGCCGAAGGGAGCAGTTCTTC. It codes for CASSSTMQGRREQFF.

This clone showed up just a few times. The rearrangement links TRBV29-1 to TRBJ1-2; D remains unclear. V was shortened by 6 bases and J by 3 bases, with 14 bases between the two germline ends. In germline, CDR1 is SQVTM, CDR2 ANQGSEA. There are 13 residues in the CDR3. The chain's CDR3 is CSVAPESHYGYTF. The CDR3 coding sequence is TGCAGCGTGGCTCCGGAGTCCCACTATGGCTACACCTTC.

The genes are TRBV4-3 and TRBJ1-2; the match to TRBD1 covers 7 bases. In germline, CDR1 is LGHNA, CDR2 YSLEER. V was pared by 0 bases and J by 7 bases, with 8 bases of the junction left unmatched. The CDR3 runs 15 residues. This CDR3 is CASSQDRTGYAGYTF. The CDR3 bases are TGCGCCAGCAGCCAAGATCGGACAGGATATGCTGGCTACACCTTC.

The chain couples TRBV5-4 to TRBJ2-4, with 8 bases aligning to TRBD1. This CDR3 contains 14 residues. Unmatched junction bases numbered 2, after V lost 0 bases and J lost 6 bases. Germline loops: CDR1 SGHNT, CDR2 YYREEE (reference sequence). The CDR3 nucleotides are TGTGCCAGCAGCTTGGGACAGGGGACAAACATTCAGTACTTC. It translates to CASSLGQGTNIQYF.

This clone was counted between two and nine times. J is TRBJ2-4 and V is TRBV27; perhaps TRBD1 as D (6 bases). The length of the CDR3 is 17 residues. In germline, CDR1 is MNHEY, CDR2 SMNVEV (reference sequence). V dropped 3 bases and J dropped 0 bases, with 15 bases sitting between them. This CDR3 is CASSFAGTPLAKNIQYF. Here the CDR3 DNA reads TGTGCCAGCAGTTTTGCCGGGACACCCTTAGCCAAAAACATTCAGTACTTC.

Only a few counts were recorded for this clone. The rearrangement links TRBV7-3 to TRBJ2-1; TRBD2 agrees at 11 bases. The CDR3 covers 15 residues. After removal of 2 bases from V and 6 bases from J, the junction contained 3 bases not matched to a gene. Germline V gene lookup returns CDR1 SGHTA and CDR2 FQGTGA. CDR3 amino acids: CASSLASGGPNEQFF. DNA of the CDR3: TGTGCCAGCAGCTTAGCTAGCGGGGGGCCCAATGAGCAGTTCTTC.

This clone was counted a few times. The chain is built from TRBV28 and TRBJ1-4; D gene unclear. V was clipped by 8 bases and J by 14 bases, with 15 bases between them. The V gene's germline CDR1 is MDHEN and CDR2 SYDVKM. The CDR3 consists of 11 residues. The CDR3 DNA reads TGTGCCAGCTCCGATCCCGATCTCCTGTTTTTT. It translates to CASSDPDLLFF.

This chain links TRBV7-2 with TRBJ2-2; D is uncertain. Germline V CDR1 and CDR2: SGHTA, FQGNSA. This CDR3 contains 14 residues. V dropped 5 bases and J dropped 0 bases, with 7 bases sitting between them. The CDR3 DNA reads as TGTGCCAGCAGCCCGGCTTCGAACACCGGGGAGCTGTTTTTT. It encodes CASSPASNTGELFF.

This sequence joins TRBV6-5 and TRBJ1-1; D is possibly TRBD1 (5 bases). This CDR3 region has 12 residues. With 5 bases removed from V and 7 bases from J, the gap between germline ends came to 11 bases. Germline values: CDR1 MNHEY, CDR2 SVGAGI. CDR3 nucleotide sequence: TGTGCCAGCAGTAAGTACAGGAATGAAGCTTTCTTT. It encodes CASSKYRNEAFF.

This clone was observed a few times. V usage is TRBV7-2 and J usage is TRBJ1-1, with 8 nucleotides matching TRBD1. V trimming: 5 bases; J trimming: 3 bases; junction bases outside the gene matches: 5. The CDR3 is made up of 14 amino acids. The V gene's germline CDR1 is SGHTA and CDR2 FQGNSA. The CDR3 nucleotides read TGTGCCAGCAGCGAGGGACAGGCTGACACTGAAGCTTTCTTT. Translated, it gives CASSEGQADTEAFF.

This chain links TRBV10-3 with TRBJ2-7; tentatively, D is TRBD1 or TRBD2 (5 bases each). The germline V gene encodes CDR1 ENHRY and CDR2 SYGVKD. The CDR3 sequence is 13 residues long. The V gene lost 6 bases and the J gene lost 9 bases, with 18 bases spanning the gap. The DNA of the CDR3 is TGTGCCATCAGCTCCGGGACGGCCTTAGGGCAGTACTTC. Translation: CAISSGTALGQYF.

This clone was counted between two and nine times. This chain uses TRBV19 with TRBJ2-3; 8 bases are shared with TRBD1. With 4 bases clipped from V and 5 bases from J, the junction kept 8 bases outside the gene matches. CDR3 length: 15 amino acids. From germline, CDR1 is LNHDA and CDR2 SQIVND (reference sequence). The DNA for the CDR3 is TGTGCCAGTAGTAATCCCCAGGGGGCACAAGATACGCAGTATTTT. Protein sequence: CASSNPQGAQDTQYF.

J is TRBJ1-6 and V is TRBV11-1; perhaps TRBD1 as D (6 bases). Germline V CDR1 and CDR2: SGHAT, FQDESV (reference sequence). This CDR3 contains 17 residues. Trimming removed 5 bases at V and 7 bases at J, with 21 bases between. The CDR3 region is CASSTSPYRAGNSPLHF. The CDR3 DNA is TGTGCCAGCAGCACGTCTCCCTACAGGGCCGGGAATTCACCCCTCCACTTT.

This clone showed up just a few times. This sequence joins TRBV7-2 and TRBJ2-7, with D hard to call. CDR3 length equals 13 residues. Germline V CDR1 and CDR2: SGHTA, FQGNSA. With 1 base removed from V and 4 bases from J, the gap between germline ends came to 8 bases. CDR3 sequence reads: CASSLDRRYEQYF. CDR3 DNA sequence: TGTGCCAGCAGCTTAGACCGGCGGTACGAGCAGTACTTC. The full variable domain, with the rest looked up from reference TRBV7-2 and TRBJ2-7, is GAGVSQSPSNKVTEKGKDVELRCDPISGHTALYWYRQSLGQGLEFLIYFQGNSAPDKSGLPSDRFSAERTGGSVSTLTIQRTQQEDSAVYLCASSLDRRYEQYFGPGTRLTVT.

This clone was counted between two and nine times. The rearrangement uses TRBV21-1 and TRBJ2-5; the D segment call TRBD1 is taken from the table without a DNA check. TRBV21-1 is labeled a pseudogene. The CDR3 is 15 residues long. This CDR3 reads CASASTRTGRETQYF. The CDR3 nucleotides read TGTGCCAGCGCTTCCACCCGGACAGGGAGGGAGACCCAGTACTTC.

There are a few counts of this clone. The rearrangement uses TRBV18 and TRBJ2-3, with 7 nucleotides matching TRBD2. The CDR3 has 15 residues. Germline CDR1 reads KGHSH; CDR2 reads LQKENI. With V trimmed by 6 bases and J by 11 bases, 17 bases remained unmatched. CDR3 protein: CASSPREGKEIKQYF. The CDR3 DNA reads TGTGCCAGCTCGCCCAGGGAGGGAAAGGAGATTAAGCAGTATTTT.

V is TRBV7-2 and J is TRBJ1-5, with D hard to call. Trimming cost V 9 bases and J 2 bases, with 11 bases left between them. Germline V CDR1 and CDR2: SGHTA, FQGNSA. The CDR3 consists of 13 residues. The CDR3 DNA reads as TGTGCCAGTTCGGTGAATCGCAATCAGCCCCAGCATTTT. The encoded protein is CASSVNRNQPQHF.

This clone was seen a few times. The V call is TRBV4-2, the J call TRBJ2-2; possible D gene TRBD2, 6 bases. This CDR3 contains 16 residues. V lost 4 bases and J lost 4, with 16 bases in between. Germline V CDR1 and CDR2: LGHNA, YNFKEQ. The CDR3 DNA reads as TGTGCCAGCAGCCTCCACGCGGGGAGCCCCACCGGGGAGCTGTTTTTT. It yields the protein CASSLHAGSPTGELFF.

This clone was detected only a few times. This sequence joins TRBV7-9 and TRBJ1-4; no clear D gene. Germline V lookup: CDR1 SEHNR, CDR2 FQNEAQ (reference sequence). This CDR3 has 14 amino acids. V shed 5 bases and J shed 1 base, with 8 bases lying between them. The CDR3 loop is CASSEAGTNEKLFF. For the CDR3, the DNA is TGTGCCAGCAGCGAAGCCGGAACTAATGAAAAACTGTTTTTT.

This clone was counted a few times. The V gene is TRBV7-2, the J gene TRBJ2-3; weak D call: TRBD2 (6 bases). Germline V gene data show CDR1 as SGHTA and CDR2 as FQGNSA. The V and J ends lost 6 bases and 3 bases respectively, with 13 bases between them. The CDR3 runs to 14 residues. CDR3 residues: CASRQKTRTDTQYF. The CDR3 DNA reads as TGTGCCAGCAGACAAAAGACTAGGACAGATACGCAGTATTTT.

This clone was counted only a few times. The V gene is TRBV7-9, the J gene TRBJ1-5, with unresolved D. The CDR3 consists of 12 residues. V lost 3 bases and J 9 bases, leaving 9 bases between the germline ends. Germline assignment: CDR1 SEHNR and CDR2 FQNEAQ (reference sequence). The CDR3 region is CASSLAGRPQHF. CDR3 bases: TGTGCCAGCAGCTTGGCGGGTAGGCCCCAGCATTTT. Variable domain in full (rest from reference TRBV7-9 and TRBJ1-5): DTGVSQNPRHKITKRGQNVTFRCDPISEHNRLYWYRQTLGQGPEFLTYFQNEAQLEKSRLLSDRFSAERPKGSFSTLEIQRTEQGDSAMYLCASSLAGRPQHFGDGTRLSIL.

V is TRBV5-4 and J is TRBJ1-2; the match to TRBD1 covers 9 bases. Unmatched junction bases numbered 6, after V lost 2 bases and J lost 4 bases. This CDR3 has 15 residues. Germline assignment: CDR1 SGHNT and CDR2 YYREEE (reference sequence). The CDR3 sequence is CASSLGQGQIYGYTF. CDR3 sequence (DNA): TGTGCCAGCAGCTTAGGACAGGGGCAAATCTATGGCTACACCTTC.

CDR3 in amino acids: CASSASTGTTTSYEQYF. The CDR3 nucleotides are TGTGCCAGCAGTGCGAGTACAGGGACTACCACCTCCTACGAGCAGTACTTC. The chain links TRBV6-1 to TRBJ2-7, with D maybe TRBD2 (7 bases). The V gene's germline CDR1 is MNHNS and CDR2 SASEGT. V was pared by 4 bases and J by 0 bases, with 19 bases between. The CDR3 spans 17 residues.

The chain joins TRBV30 to TRBJ1-5; D may be TRBD1 (6 bases). This CDR3 comprises 14 residues. V was trimmed by 5 bases and J by 0 bases, leaving 11 bases between them. Per the germline V gene, CDR1 is GTSNPN and CDR2 is SVGIG (reference sequence). The CDR3, as DNA: TGTGCCTGGTCCAGGGGACTTAGCAATCAGCCCCAGCATTTT. Translating gives CAWSRGLSNQPQHF.

This clone was seen a few times. V is TRBV6-5 and J is TRBJ1-6; D ambiguous. V dropped 6 bases and J dropped 13 bases, with 19 bases sitting between them. The CDR3 has 14 residues. Germline CDR1 is MNHEY and CDR2 is SVGAGI. The CDR3 region is CASSQDLQLSPLHF. The DNA of the CDR3 is TGTGCCAGCAGCCAGGACCTTCAGTTGAGTCCCCTCCACTTT.

V and J are TRBV5-1 and TRBJ2-3; 12 nucleotides align to TRBD1. Germline lookup yields CDR1 SGHRS and CDR2 YFSETQ. Trimming at V came to 4 bases and at J to 2 bases, leaving 5 bases not matched to a gene. The CDR3 contains 16 residues. As DNA, the CDR3 is TGCGCCAGCAGCACGGGACAGGGGGCCATCACAGATACGCAGTATTTT. Its protein is CASSTGQGAITDTQYF.

The table lists this clone with a few counts. The chain employs TRBV9 and TRBJ2-1; possible D gene TRBD2, 6 bases. The CDR3 covers 14 residues. Germline lookup yields CDR1 SGDLS and CDR2 YYNGEE. V lost 1 base and J 6 bases, leaving 11 bases between the germline ends. This chain's CDR3 is CASSVLVTSNEQFF. CDR3 DNA sequence: TGTGCCAGCAGCGTACTTGTGACTAGCAATGAGCAGTTCTTC.

The table lists this clone with a few counts. This chain joins TRBV4-2 and TRBJ1-2, with D possibly TRBD1 on 6 matching bases. The germline V and J ends were trimmed by 8 bases and 2 bases, with 9 bases remaining between them. CDR1 and CDR2 from the germline V gene are LGHNA and YNFKEQ. This CDR3 is 12 amino acids long. In nucleotides, the CDR3 is TGTGCCAGCCGCAGGGGCAACTATGGCTACACCTTC. Protein sequence: CASRRGNYGYTF.